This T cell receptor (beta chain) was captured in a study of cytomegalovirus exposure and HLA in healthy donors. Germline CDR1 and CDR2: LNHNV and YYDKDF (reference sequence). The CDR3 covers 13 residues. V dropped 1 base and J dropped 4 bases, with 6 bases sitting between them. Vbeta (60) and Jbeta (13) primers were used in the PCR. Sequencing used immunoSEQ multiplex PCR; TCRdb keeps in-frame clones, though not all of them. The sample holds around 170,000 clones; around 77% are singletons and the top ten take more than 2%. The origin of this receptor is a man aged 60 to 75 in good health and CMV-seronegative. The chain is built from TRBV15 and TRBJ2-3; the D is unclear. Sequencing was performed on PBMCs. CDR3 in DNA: TGTGCCACCAGCAGAGTGCGGCCAGATACGCAGTATTTT. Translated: CATSRVRPDTQYF.